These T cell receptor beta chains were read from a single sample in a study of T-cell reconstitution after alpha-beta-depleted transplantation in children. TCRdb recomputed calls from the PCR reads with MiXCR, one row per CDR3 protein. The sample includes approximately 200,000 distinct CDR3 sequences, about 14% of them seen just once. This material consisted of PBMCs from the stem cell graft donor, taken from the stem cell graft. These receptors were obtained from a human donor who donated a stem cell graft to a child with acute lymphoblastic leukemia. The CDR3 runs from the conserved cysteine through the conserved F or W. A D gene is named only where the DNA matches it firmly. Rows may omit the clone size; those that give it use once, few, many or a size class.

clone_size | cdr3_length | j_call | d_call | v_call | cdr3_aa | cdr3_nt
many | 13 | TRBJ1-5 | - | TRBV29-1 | CSVGNGLYQPQHF | TGCAGCGTTGGAAACGGCCTCTATCAGCCCCAGCATTTT
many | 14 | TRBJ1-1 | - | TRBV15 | CATSRDPQTAEAFF | TGTGCCACCAGCAGAGATCCCCAAACAGCTGAAGCTTTCTTT
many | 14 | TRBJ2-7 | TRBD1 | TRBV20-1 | CSARRTGVLDEQYF | TGCAGTGCTAGACGGACAGGGGTCCTGGACGAGCAGTACTTC
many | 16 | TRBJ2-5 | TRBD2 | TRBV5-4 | CASRPGGLAGQETQYF | TGTGCCAGCAGGCCTGGGGGACTAGCGGGGCAAGAGACCCAGTACTTC
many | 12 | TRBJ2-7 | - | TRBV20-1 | CSAEGQSYEQYF | TGCAGTGCTGAGGGACAATCCTACGAGCAGTACTTC
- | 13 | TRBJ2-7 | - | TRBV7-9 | CASSSSGPSEQYF | TGTGCCAGCAGCTCATCAGGCCCCTCCGAGCAGTACTTC
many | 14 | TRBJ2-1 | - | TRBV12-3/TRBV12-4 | CASSLPGGYNEQFF | TGTGCCAGCAGTCTTCCCGGGGGATACAATGAGCAGTTCTTC
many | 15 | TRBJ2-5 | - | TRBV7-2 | CASSLSGQIEETQYF | TGTGCCAGCAGCTTATCCGGACAAATCGAAGAGACCCAGTACTTC
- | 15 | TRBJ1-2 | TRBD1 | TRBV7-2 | CASSKVIRTGYGYTF | TGTGCCAGCAGCAAAGTAATTAGGACAGGGTATGGCTACACCTTC
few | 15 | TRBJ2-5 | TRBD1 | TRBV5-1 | CASSSGQGVLETQYF | TGCGCCAGCAGCTCGGGACAGGGGGTTCTGGAGACCCAGTACTTC
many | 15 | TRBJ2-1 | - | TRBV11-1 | CASSPQGGISNEQFF | TGTGCCAGCAGCCCTCAGGGGGGTATATCAAATGAGCAGTTCTTC
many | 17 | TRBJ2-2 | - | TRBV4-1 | CASSQVGSGPNTGELFF | TGCGCCAGCAGCCAAGTGGGTTCAGGCCCGAACACCGGGGAGCTGTTTTTT
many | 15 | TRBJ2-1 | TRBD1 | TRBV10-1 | CASSEDGQARYEQFF | TGCGCCAGCAGTGAGGATGGACAGGCGAGATATGAGCAGTTCTTC
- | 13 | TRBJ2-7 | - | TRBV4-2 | CARSPQGTYEQYF | TGTGCCAGGAGCCCCCAGGGGACCTACGAGCAGTACTTC
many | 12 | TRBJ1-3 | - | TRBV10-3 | CATRLAGNTIYF | TGTGCCACCCGGTTGGCTGGAAACACCATATATTTT
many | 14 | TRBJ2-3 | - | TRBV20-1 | CSAREGTSTDTQYF | TGCAGTGCTAGAGAAGGGACTAGCACAGATACGCAGTATTTT
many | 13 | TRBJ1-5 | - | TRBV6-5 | CASRPEPRSPQHF | TGTGCCAGCAGGCCCGAACCTCGCTCGCCCCAGCATTTT
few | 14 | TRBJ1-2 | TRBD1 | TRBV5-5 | CASSGGQETYGYTF | TGTGCCAGCAGCGGGGGACAGGAAACCTATGGCTACACCTTC
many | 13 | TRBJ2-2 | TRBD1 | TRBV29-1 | CSGWTGGLGELFF | TGCAGCGGATGGACAGGGGGACTAGGGGAGCTGTTTTTT
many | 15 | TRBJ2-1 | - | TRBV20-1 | CSARVWEDSYNEQFF | TGCAGTGCTAGAGTGTGGGAGGACTCCTACAATGAGCAGTTCTTC
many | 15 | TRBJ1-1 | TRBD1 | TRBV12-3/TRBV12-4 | CASSRRQGAGTEAFF | TGTGCCAGCAGCAGGAGACAGGGGGCAGGGACTGAAGCTTTCTTT
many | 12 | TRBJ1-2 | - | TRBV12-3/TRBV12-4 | CASTLESHGYTF | TGTGCCAGCACTCTCGAAAGTCATGGCTACACCTTC
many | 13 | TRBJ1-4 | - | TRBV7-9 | CASSPDLNEKLFF | TGTGCCAGCAGCCCAGATCTAAATGAAAAACTGTTTTTT
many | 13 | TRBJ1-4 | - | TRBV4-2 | CASSQENGEGLFF | TGTGCCAGCAGCCAAGAGAACGGGGAGGGACTGTTTTTT
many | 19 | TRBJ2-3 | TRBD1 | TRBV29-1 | CSVAGSGTGGELLADTQYF | TGCAGCGTTGCCGGCTCTGGGACAGGGGGCGAACTACTTGCAGATACGCAGTATTTT
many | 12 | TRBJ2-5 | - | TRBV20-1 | CSASFGKETQYF | TGCAGTGCTAGTTTCGGGAAGGAGACCCAGTACTTC
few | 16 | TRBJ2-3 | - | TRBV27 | CASSPPGTDERDTQYF | TGTGCCAGCAGTCCCCCCGGGACGGACGAAAGAGATACGCAGTATTTT
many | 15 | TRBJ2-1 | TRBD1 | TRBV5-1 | CASSLAGQQYNEQFF | TGCGCCAGCAGCTTGGCGGGACAGCAATACAATGAGCAGTTCTTC
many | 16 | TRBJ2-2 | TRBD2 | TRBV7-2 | CASSREATPPPGELFF | TGTGCCAGCAGCCGGGAGGCTACACCGCCCCCCGGGGAGCTGTTTTTT